These T cell receptor beta chains were read from a single sample in a study of CD8 T cells in ankylosing spondylitis. Via MiXCR, TCRdb re-called the 5' RACE reads, giving one row per CDR3 protein. The sample has about 750,000 distinct CDR3 sequences, 15% to 20% seen once. The sample comprised blood, either unsorted or a sorted T cell fraction (not recorded which). These receptors all stem from a male donor with ankylosing spondylitis. Both conserved end residues are part of each CDR3. D genes are given only for firm matches. A clone size is listed for some rows: how often the clone was seen (once, few, many), or a class if it is expanded.

j_call: TRBJ2-2; d_call: -; clone_size: few; v_call: TRBV7-8; cdr3_length: 13; cdr3_aa: CASSAAKPGELFF; cdr3_nt: TGTGCCAGCAGCGCGGCAAAGCCCGGGGAGCTGTTTTTT
j_call: TRBJ1-2; d_call: TRBD1; clone_size: -; v_call: TRBV6-2/TRBV6-3; cdr3_length: 13; cdr3_aa: CASSRQGLGGYTF; cdr3_nt: TGTGCCAGCAGTCGACAGGGTCTGGGTGGCTACACCTTC
j_call: TRBJ1-4; d_call: -; clone_size: -; v_call: TRBV28; cdr3_length: 12; cdr3_aa: CASSLLDEKLFF; cdr3_nt: TGTGCCAGCAGTTTGTTGGATGAAAAACTGTTTTTT
j_call: TRBJ2-7; d_call: TRBD1; clone_size: -; v_call: TRBV10-3; cdr3_length: 15; cdr3_aa: CAISPQGAGSYEQYF; cdr3_nt: TGTGCCATCAGTCCACAGGGGGCAGGCTCCTACGAGCAGTACTTC
j_call: TRBJ1-1; d_call: -; clone_size: -; v_call: TRBV2; cdr3_length: 14; cdr3_aa: CATTPNGMNTEAFF; cdr3_nt: TGTGCCACCACCCCAAACGGGATGAACACTGAAGCTTTCTTT
j_call: TRBJ1-2; d_call: -; clone_size: few; v_call: TRBV12-3/TRBV12-4; cdr3_length: 14; cdr3_aa: CASSLGVFNYGYTF; cdr3_nt: TGTGCCAGCAGTTTAGGAGTCTTTAACTATGGCTACACCTTC
j_call: TRBJ2-5; d_call: TRBD1; clone_size: -; v_call: TRBV25-1; cdr3_length: 14; cdr3_aa: CASSDRDSQETQYF; cdr3_nt: TGTGCCAGCAGTGACCGGGACAGCCAAGAGACCCAGTACTTC
j_call: TRBJ2-7; d_call: TRBD2; clone_size: few; v_call: TRBV20-1; cdr3_length: 14; cdr3_aa: CSATLLAEFNEQYF; cdr3_nt: TGCAGTGCCACCTTACTAGCGGAGTTCAACGAGCAGTACTTC
j_call: TRBJ2-7; d_call: TRBD2; clone_size: few; v_call: TRBV7-2; cdr3_length: 16; cdr3_aa: CASSLTSGGISYEQYF; cdr3_nt: TGTGCCAGCAGCTTAACTAGCGGCGGTATCTCCTACGAGCAGTACTTC
j_call: TRBJ2-1; d_call: TRBD1; clone_size: many; v_call: TRBV5-1; cdr3_length: 14; cdr3_aa: CASREADRTNEQFF; cdr3_nt: TGCGCCAGCAGGGAGGCGGACAGGACCAATGAGCAGTTCTTC
j_call: TRBJ2-1; d_call: -; clone_size: -; v_call: TRBV12-3/TRBV12-4; cdr3_length: 17; cdr3_aa: CASSLSSRLEVPLEQFF; cdr3_nt: TGTGCCAGCAGTTTAAGTAGTCGGCTAGAGGTCCCCCTTGAGCAGTTCTTC
j_call: TRBJ2-3; d_call: -; clone_size: few; v_call: TRBV5-1; cdr3_length: 14; cdr3_aa: CASSIGTPTDTQYF; cdr3_nt: TGCGCCAGCAGCATCGGGACTCCCACAGATACGCAGTATTTT
j_call: TRBJ2-7; d_call: -; clone_size: -; v_call: TRBV18; cdr3_length: 16; cdr3_aa: CASSPRGSVSSYEQYF; cdr3_nt: TGTGCCAGCTCACCGCGTGGTAGTGTAAGCTCCTACGAGCAGTACTTC
j_call: TRBJ1-2; d_call: -; clone_size: few; v_call: TRBV20-1; cdr3_length: 15; cdr3_aa: CSAKQRQVPHYGYTF; cdr3_nt: TGCAGTGCCAAACAAAGACAGGTCCCCCACTATGGCTACACCTTC
j_call: TRBJ2-5; d_call: TRBD2; clone_size: -; v_call: TRBV7-2; cdr3_length: 17; cdr3_aa: CASSLAASGATQETQYF; cdr3_nt: TGTGCCAGCAGCTTAGCTGCTAGCGGGGCCACGCAAGAGACCCAGTACTTC
j_call: TRBJ2-3; d_call: TRBD1; clone_size: few; v_call: TRBV24-1; cdr3_length: 14; cdr3_aa: CATSETGAGDTQYF; cdr3_nt: TGTGCCACCAGTGAAACAGGGGCCGGGGATACGCAGTATTTT
j_call: TRBJ2-4; d_call: -; clone_size: -; v_call: TRBV4-2; cdr3_length: 14; cdr3_aa: CASSQGTGKYIQYF; cdr3_nt: TGTGCCAGCAGCCAAGGAACAGGGAAGTACATTCAGTACTTC
j_call: TRBJ1-5; d_call: TRBD1; clone_size: many; v_call: TRBV7-8; cdr3_length: 16; cdr3_aa: CASSLEGTEGNQPQHF; cdr3_nt: TGTGCCAGCAGCTTAGAGGGGACAGAAGGCAATCAGCCCCAGCATTTT
j_call: TRBJ2-7; d_call: TRBD1; clone_size: -; v_call: TRBV5-1; cdr3_length: 22; cdr3_aa: CASSPTGAKRQGGIHDAYEQYF; cdr3_nt: TGCGCCAGCAGCCCCACTGGTGCCAAACGACAGGGCGGAATACACGATGCCTACGAGCAGTACTTC
j_call: TRBJ1-2; d_call: -; clone_size: few; v_call: TRBV12-3/TRBV12-4; cdr3_length: 14; cdr3_aa: CASSPFTGPGGYTF; cdr3_nt: TGTGCCAGCAGTCCCTTTACAGGGCCGGGGGGCTACACCTTC
j_call: TRBJ2-2; d_call: -; clone_size: few; v_call: TRBV5-1; cdr3_length: 13; cdr3_aa: CASRTPNTGELFF; cdr3_nt: TGCGCCAGCCGGACTCCGAACACCGGGGAGCTGTTTTTT
j_call: TRBJ2-7; d_call: -; clone_size: -; v_call: TRBV29-1; cdr3_length: 16; cdr3_aa: CSVEDRRADSSYEQYF; cdr3_nt: TGCAGCGTTGAAGATAGACGGGCAGATAGCTCCTACGAGCAGTACTTC
j_call: TRBJ2-7; d_call: -; clone_size: many; v_call: TRBV6-2/TRBV6-3; cdr3_length: 11; cdr3_aa: CASRDSREQYF; cdr3_nt: TGTGCCAGCAGGGACAGTCGCGAGCAGTACTTC
j_call: TRBJ2-7; d_call: TRBD2; clone_size: -; v_call: TRBV20-1; cdr3_length: 13; cdr3_aa: CSAWASGRYEQYF; cdr3_nt: TGCAGTGCGTGGGCTAGCGGGAGGTACGAGCAGTACTTC
j_call: TRBJ2-7; d_call: -; clone_size: -; v_call: TRBV5-1; cdr3_length: 16; cdr3_aa: CASSFQGPEFSYEQYF; cdr3_nt: TGCGCCAGCAGCTTTCAGGGACCTGAGTTCTCCTACGAGCAGTACTTC
j_call: TRBJ1-1; d_call: -; clone_size: few; v_call: TRBV7-6; cdr3_length: 15; cdr3_aa: CASSPQPDLNTEAFF; cdr3_nt: TGTGCCAGCAGCCCGCAACCGGATCTGAACACTGAAGCTTTCTTT
j_call: TRBJ1-2; d_call: -; clone_size: few; v_call: TRBV5-6; cdr3_length: 14; cdr3_aa: CASSFQGSSYGYTF; cdr3_nt: TGTGCCAGCAGCTTTCAGGGCAGCAGCTATGGCTACACCTTC
j_call: TRBJ2-7; d_call: TRBD1; clone_size: -; v_call: TRBV4-3; cdr3_length: 15; cdr3_aa: CASSQGTGSGYEQYF; cdr3_nt: TGCGCCAGCAGCCAAGGGACAGGGTCGGGATACGAGCAGTACTTC
j_call: TRBJ2-1; d_call: -; clone_size: few; v_call: TRBV27; cdr3_length: 16; cdr3_aa: CASSPGGVFSYNEQFF; cdr3_nt: TGTGCCAGCAGTCCCGGCGGGGTGTTCTCCTACAATGAGCAGTTCTTC
j_call: TRBJ2-7; d_call: TRBD1; clone_size: -; v_call: TRBV5-1; cdr3_length: 16; cdr3_aa: CASSFYPGQAAYEQYF; cdr3_nt: TGCGCCAGCAGCTTCTATCCCGGACAGGCCGCCTACGAGCAGTACTTC
j_call: TRBJ2-7; d_call: TRBD2; clone_size: -; v_call: TRBV5-1; cdr3_length: 14; cdr3_aa: CASSFRGDSYEQYF; cdr3_nt: TGCGCCAGCAGCTTTCGGGGGGACTCCTACGAGCAGTACTTC
j_call: TRBJ1-1; d_call: -; clone_size: few; v_call: TRBV5-1; cdr3_length: 15; cdr3_aa: CASSLSGGANTEAFF; cdr3_nt: TGCGCCAGCAGCTTGTCGGGGGGGGCCAACACTGAAGCTTTCTTT
j_call: TRBJ2-4; d_call: -; clone_size: -; v_call: TRBV29-1; cdr3_length: 13; cdr3_aa: CSVDVGGENIQYF; cdr3_nt: TGCAGCGTTGATGTTGGAGGTGAAAACATTCAGTACTTC
j_call: TRBJ1-5; d_call: -; clone_size: -; v_call: TRBV30; cdr3_length: 14; cdr3_aa: CASSANRADQPQHF; cdr3_nt: TGTGCCTCCTCGGCTAACAGGGCTGATCAGCCCCAGCATTTT
j_call: TRBJ2-2; d_call: TRBD1; clone_size: many; v_call: TRBV6-1; cdr3_length: 14; cdr3_aa: CASRATGGTGELFF; cdr3_nt: TGTGCCAGCAGAGCCACAGGGGGAACCGGGGAGCTGTTTTTT
j_call: TRBJ2-3; d_call: -; clone_size: -; v_call: TRBV4-3; cdr3_length: 14; cdr3_aa: CASSQEGFTDTQYF; cdr3_nt: TGCGCCAGCAGCCAAGAAGGGTTTACAGATACGCAGTATTTT
j_call: TRBJ2-7; d_call: -; clone_size: few; v_call: TRBV28; cdr3_length: 14; cdr3_aa: CASSLLGGSYEQYF; cdr3_nt: TGTGCCAGCAGTTTATTAGGGGGGTCCTACGAGCAGTACTTC
j_call: TRBJ2-1; d_call: -; clone_size: few; v_call: TRBV30; cdr3_length: 13; cdr3_aa: CAWNRETHNEQFF; cdr3_nt: TGTGCCTGGAATCGGGAGACTCACAATGAGCAGTTCTTC
j_call: TRBJ2-1; d_call: -; clone_size: -; v_call: TRBV5-1; cdr3_length: 14; cdr3_aa: CASSLESGYNEQFF; cdr3_nt: TGCGCCAGCAGCTTGGAGTCGGGATACAATGAGCAGTTCTTC
j_call: TRBJ1-6; d_call: -; clone_size: -; v_call: TRBV3-1; cdr3_length: 15; cdr3_aa: CASSRGPLLGWPLHF; cdr3_nt: TGTGCCAGCAGTCGGGGGCCTCTATTGGGATGGCCCCTCCACTTT
j_call: TRBJ2-1; d_call: -; clone_size: -; v_call: TRBV6-1; cdr3_length: 13; cdr3_aa: CASRLGSYTEQFF; cdr3_nt: TGTGCCAGCCGACTAGGCTCCTACACTGAGCAGTTCTTC
j_call: TRBJ2-5; d_call: TRBD1; clone_size: few; v_call: TRBV6-2/TRBV6-3; cdr3_length: 15; cdr3_aa: CASSRTGGVFGTQYF; cdr3_nt: TGTGCCAGCAGTCGAACAGGGGGTGTCTTCGGGACCCAGTACTTC
j_call: TRBJ1-5; d_call: -; clone_size: -; v_call: TRBV12-3/TRBV12-4; cdr3_length: 16; cdr3_aa: CASSLRGQGGNQPQHF; cdr3_nt: TGTGCCAGCAGTTTAAGAGGTCAGGGCGGCAATCAGCCCCAGCATTTT
j_call: TRBJ2-5; d_call: -; clone_size: -; v_call: TRBV7-3; cdr3_length: 14; cdr3_aa: CASSSTGRGETQYF; cdr3_nt: TGTGCCAGCAGCTCAACAGGGCGGGGGGAGACCCAGTACTTC
j_call: TRBJ1-2; d_call: -; clone_size: -; v_call: TRBV5-1; cdr3_length: 15; cdr3_aa: CASSPQTAMNYGYTF; cdr3_nt: TGCGCCAGCAGTCCCCAGACAGCAATGAACTATGGCTACACCTTC
j_call: TRBJ2-7; d_call: -; clone_size: -; v_call: TRBV2; cdr3_length: 12; cdr3_aa: CASSGWAYEQYF; cdr3_nt: TGTGCCAGCAGTGGGTGGGCCTACGAGCAGTACTTC
j_call: TRBJ1-5; d_call: TRBD1; clone_size: -; v_call: TRBV20-1; cdr3_length: 14; cdr3_aa: CSALTGSSNQPQHF; cdr3_nt: TGCAGTGCGCTGACAGGGTCGAGCAATCAGCCCCAGCATTTT
j_call: TRBJ2-1; d_call: TRBD2; clone_size: -; v_call: TRBV20-1; cdr3_length: 16; cdr3_aa: CSARRPTSGGAHEQFF; cdr3_nt: TGCAGTGCTAGACGTCCGACTAGCGGGGGGGCCCATGAGCAGTTCTTC
j_call: TRBJ2-1; d_call: TRBD2; clone_size: few; v_call: TRBV4-2; cdr3_length: 16; cdr3_aa: CASSQEFSGTYNEQFF; cdr3_nt: TGTGCCAGCAGCCAAGAATTTAGCGGGACCTACAATGAGCAGTTCTTC
j_call: TRBJ1-3; d_call: TRBD1; clone_size: many; v_call: TRBV12-3/TRBV12-4; cdr3_length: 13; cdr3_aa: CASRRQGGNTIYF; cdr3_nt: TGTGCCAGCAGGAGACAGGGGGGAAACACCATATATTTT
j_call: TRBJ2-3; d_call: -; clone_size: few; v_call: TRBV28; cdr3_length: 12; cdr3_aa: CASSSSVATQYF; cdr3_nt: TGTGCCAGCAGCTCCTCCGTAGCTACGCAGTATTTT
j_call: TRBJ2-3; d_call: -; clone_size: few; v_call: TRBV2; cdr3_length: 14; cdr3_aa: CASSENLRADTQYF; cdr3_nt: TGTGCCAGCAGTGAAAATCTTCGAGCAGATACGCAGTATTTT
j_call: TRBJ2-5; d_call: -; clone_size: -; v_call: TRBV28; cdr3_length: 17; cdr3_aa: CASSFGSSLVPQETQYF; cdr3_nt: TGTGCCAGCAGTTTCGGTTCAAGCCTAGTCCCCCAAGAGACCCAGTACTTC
j_call: TRBJ2-5; d_call: -; clone_size: -; v_call: TRBV18; cdr3_length: 15; cdr3_aa: CASSPLGSRQETQYF; cdr3_nt: TGTGCCAGCTCACCACTCGGTTCTAGACAAGAGACCCAGTACTTC
j_call: TRBJ1-1; d_call: -; clone_size: few; v_call: TRBV28; cdr3_length: 15; cdr3_aa: CASSPRTVTILEAFF; cdr3_nt: TGTGCCAGCAGTCCCCGGACAGTTACGATCCTTGAAGCTTTCTTT
j_call: TRBJ1-6; d_call: -; clone_size: few; v_call: TRBV7-8; cdr3_length: 14; cdr3_aa: CASSPNPRISPLHF; cdr3_nt: TGTGCCAGCAGCCCCAACCCCCGTATTTCACCCCTCCACTTT
j_call: TRBJ2-7; d_call: TRBD2; clone_size: -; v_call: TRBV25-1; cdr3_length: 14; cdr3_aa: CASSKAGVTYEQYF; cdr3_nt: TGTGCCAGCAGTAAAGCGGGAGTAACCTACGAGCAGTACTTC
j_call: TRBJ2-1; d_call: TRBD2; clone_size: -; v_call: TRBV2; cdr3_length: 16; cdr3_aa: CASSESALAASLGSVF; cdr3_nt: TGTGCCAGCAGTGAATCGGCTCTAGCGGCTTCACTGGGAAGTGTCTTC
j_call: TRBJ2-1; d_call: -; clone_size: -; v_call: TRBV3-1; cdr3_length: 15; cdr3_aa: CASSQAMDSAWEQFF; cdr3_nt: TGTGCCAGCAGCCAAGCGATGGACTCTGCTTGGGAGCAGTTCTTC